This is a list of T cell receptor beta chains from one sample in a study of shared clonotypes between healthy human individuals. Here immunoSEQ multiplex PCR was the method, and the copy in TCRdb shows in-frame clones only, minus some. The sample lists under 2.5 million clones; around 93% were seen once. The sequenced material came from naive CD4+ T cells from PBMCs. The receptors here all came from a man in his late teens or twenties in good health. Some clones in this sample may be carry-over from other donors' samples. The CDR3 runs from the conserved cysteine through the conserved F or W. A D gene is named only where the DNA matches it firmly. Size is omitted from some rows. Given values are once, few, many or a class for expanded clones.

TRBD1 TRBJ2-1 . TRBV10-3 CAIARTGVPPYNEQFF TGTGCCATCGCTCGGACAGGGGTCCCACCTTACAATGAGCAGTTCTTC
TRBD1 TRBJ1-4 once TRBV6-1 CASTSGTGYEKLFF TGTGCCAGCACTTCCGGGACAGGCTATGAAAAACTGTTTTTT
. TRBJ1-1 few TRBV5-1 CASSSYRVNTEAFF TGCGCCAGCAGCTCATACAGGGTGAACACTGAAGCTTTCTTT
. TRBJ1-5 . TRBV13 CASSHRSGNQPQHF TGTGCCAGCAGCCACCGTAGTGGCAATCAGCCCCAGCATTTT
. TRBJ1-2 . TRBV5-4 CASSPTQGYGYTF TGTGCCAGCAGTCCGACGCAGGGTTATGGCTACACCTTC
. TRBJ2-7 . TRBV6-4 CASSDSKSQRTDYEQYF TGTGCCAGCAGTGACTCGAAGAGCCAAAGGACAGATTACGAGCAGTACTTC
TRBD2 TRBJ2-2 . TRBV19 CASSVPLAGGRTGELFF TGTGCCAGTAGTGTTCCACTAGCGGGAGGCCGAACCGGGGAGCTGTTTTTT
. TRBJ2-1 . TRBV29-1 CSGNRGANEQFF TGCAGCGGGAACCGGGGGGCTAATGAGCAGTTCTTC
. TRBJ2-7 . TRBV6-5 CASSHQLGEQYF TGTGCCAGCAGCCATCAGCTAGGCGAGCAGTACTTC
TRBD2 TRBJ2-7 . TRBV18 CASSQTPPRGREAGYEQYF TGTGCCAGCTCCCAAACCCCACCCCGGGGGCGGGAGGCCGGTTACGAGCAGTACTTC
. TRBJ1-6 . TRBV6-1 CASSTASSYNSPLHF TGTGCCAGCAGTACTGCTAGCTCCTATAATTCACCCCTCCACTTT
. TRBJ2-2 . TRBV6-4 CASSRVGSVGELFF TGTGCCAGCAGTCGGGTTGGATCTGTGGGGGAGCTGTTTTTT
TRBD2 TRBJ2-5 . TRBV13 CASSFPHGRGVETQYF TGTGCCAGCAGCTTCCCCCACGGGAGGGGGGTAGAGACCCAGTACTTC
TRBD1 TRBJ2-7 once TRBV27 CASRDGQGDYEQYF TGTGCCAGCAGAGATGGACAGGGAGACTACGAGCAGTACTTC
. TRBJ2-3 . TRBV7-3 CASRRVVADTQYF TGTGCCAGCAGGAGGGTAGTCGCAGATACGCAGTATTTT
. TRBJ2-7 . TRBV4-2 CASSLTGASEEQYF TGTGCCAGCAGTCTAACCGGGGCCTCTGAGGAGCAGTACTTC
. TRBJ1-2 . TRBV9 CASSGLDRRFYGYTF TGTGCCAGCAGCGGGTTAGACAGACGATTCTATGGCTACACCTTC
. TRBJ2-1 . TRBV2 CASRGGTYPNEQFF TGTGCCAGCAGGGGGGGAACGTACCCCAATGAGCAGTTCTTC
. TRBJ1-2 . TRBV19 CATEPAGRNGYTF TGTGCCACCGAACCCGCAGGGAGGAATGGCTACACCTTC
. TRBJ2-1 . TRBV5-4 CASSLEAYNEQFF TGTGCCAGCAGCTTGGAAGCTTACAATGAGCAGTTCTTC
. TRBJ2-3 . TRBV11-2 CASSLVMVDTQYF TGTGCCAGCAGCTTAGTCATGGTGGATACGCAGTATTTT
TRBD1 TRBJ1-1 once TRBV7-9 CASSWDRKEAFF TGTGCCAGCAGCTGGGACAGAAAGGAAGCTTTCTTT
TRBD1 TRBJ1-2 . TRBV7-9 CASRGEGDRGYGYTF TGTGCCAGCAGGGGAGAAGGGGACAGGGGCTATGGCTACACCTTC
TRBD1 TRBJ1-4 . TRBV28 CASSQHGQGGEKLFF TGTGCCAGCAGCCAACATGGACAGGGTGGTGAAAAACTGTTTTTT
. TRBJ2-1 . TRBV9 CASSVKSGVYNEQFF TGTGCCAGCAGCGTAAAGAGCGGAGTATACAATGAGCAGTTCTTC
TRBD2 TRBJ2-1 . TRBV19 CASSGGLLSSYNEQFF TGTGCCAGTAGTGGGGGACTACTGAGCTCCTACAATGAGCAGTTCTTC
. TRBJ1-1 . TRBV4-3 CASSQDRNTEAFF TGCGCCAGCAGCCAAGATAGGAACACTGAAGCTTTCTTT
TRBD1 TRBJ2-7 . TRBV6-5 CASSSPGQGAYEQYF TGTGCCAGCAGTTCCCCCGGGCAGGGGGCCTACGAGCAGTACTTC
TRBD2 TRBJ2-1 . TRBV2 CASSGTSGRVGGEQFF TGTGCCAGCAGTGGGACTAGCGGGAGAGTTGGGGGTGAGCAGTTCTTC
. TRBJ1-1 . TRBV30 CAWIVRGDTEAFF TGTGCCTGGATCGTGAGGGGGGACACTGAAGCTTTCTTT
TRBD2 TRBJ2-2 . TRBV18 CASSVGLNTGELFF TGTGCCAGCTCGGTGGGACTAAACACCGGGGAGCTGTTTTTT
. TRBJ2-1 . TRBV4-3 CASSQADGFDEQFF TGCGCCAGCAGCCAAGCGGATGGTTTTGATGAGCAGTTCTTC
. TRBJ2-7 . TRBV7-3 CASSLTNLEKQYF TGTGCCAGCAGCCTCACTAACCTTGAAAAGCAGTACTTC
TRBD2 TRBJ2-5 . TRBV11-2 CASSFSGSVGETQYF TGTGCCAGCAGCTTTAGCGGGAGTGTGGGGGAGACCCAGTACTTC
TRBD1 TRBJ2-7 . TRBV6-4 CASSVQCGTGINEQYF TGTGCCAGCAGTGTGCAGTGCGGGACAGGGATCAACGAGCAGTACTTC
. TRBJ1-2 once TRBV4-1 CASSPGEMTPGDYGYTF TGCGCCAGCAGCCCAGGAGAGATGACACCAGGGGACTATGGCTACACCTTC
TRBD1 TRBJ2-1 . TRBV4-1 CASSQGRDSYNEQFF TGCGCCAGCAGCCAAGGAAGGGACAGCTACAATGAGCAGTTCTTC
TRBD2 TRBJ2-5 . TRBV4-3 CASSQDREREGRETQYF TGCGCCAGCAGCCAAGATCGGGAGCGGGAGGGCCGGGAGACCCAGTACTTC
TRBD1 TRBJ2-3 . TRBV30 CAWSVGQVVTTDTQYF TGTGCCTGGAGTGTGGGACAGGTTGTTACCACAGATACGCAGTATTTT
. TRBJ2-1 . TRBV15 CATSRDFLNEQFF TGTGCCACCAGCAGAGATTTCCTCAATGAGCAGTTCTTC